The source of this T cell receptor (beta chain) is a study of cytomegalovirus exposure and HLA in healthy donors. Study-wide background: Under 85% of some 390 genotyped donors fell in the Caucasian-associated ancestry cluster.

The CDR3 sequence is 12 residues long. Trimming cost V 3 bases and J 7 bases, with 12 bases left between them. Germline V gene sequence: CDR1 SQVTM, CDR2 ANQGSEA. Vbeta (60) and Jbeta (13) primers were used in the PCR. Produced via immunoSEQ multiplex PCR; TCRdb's table is partial and in-frame only. In the table there are more than 95,000 clones, more than 75% of which are singletons. Sequenced material: PBMCs. The source is a man younger than 40 in good health and CMV-seropositive. This chain uses TRBV29-1 with TRBJ1-1, with D possibly matching TRBD1 (5 bases). The CDR3 bases are TGCAGCGTTGATAAGGGGTTAGGTGAAGCTTTCTTT. Translated, it gives CSVDKGLGEAFF.